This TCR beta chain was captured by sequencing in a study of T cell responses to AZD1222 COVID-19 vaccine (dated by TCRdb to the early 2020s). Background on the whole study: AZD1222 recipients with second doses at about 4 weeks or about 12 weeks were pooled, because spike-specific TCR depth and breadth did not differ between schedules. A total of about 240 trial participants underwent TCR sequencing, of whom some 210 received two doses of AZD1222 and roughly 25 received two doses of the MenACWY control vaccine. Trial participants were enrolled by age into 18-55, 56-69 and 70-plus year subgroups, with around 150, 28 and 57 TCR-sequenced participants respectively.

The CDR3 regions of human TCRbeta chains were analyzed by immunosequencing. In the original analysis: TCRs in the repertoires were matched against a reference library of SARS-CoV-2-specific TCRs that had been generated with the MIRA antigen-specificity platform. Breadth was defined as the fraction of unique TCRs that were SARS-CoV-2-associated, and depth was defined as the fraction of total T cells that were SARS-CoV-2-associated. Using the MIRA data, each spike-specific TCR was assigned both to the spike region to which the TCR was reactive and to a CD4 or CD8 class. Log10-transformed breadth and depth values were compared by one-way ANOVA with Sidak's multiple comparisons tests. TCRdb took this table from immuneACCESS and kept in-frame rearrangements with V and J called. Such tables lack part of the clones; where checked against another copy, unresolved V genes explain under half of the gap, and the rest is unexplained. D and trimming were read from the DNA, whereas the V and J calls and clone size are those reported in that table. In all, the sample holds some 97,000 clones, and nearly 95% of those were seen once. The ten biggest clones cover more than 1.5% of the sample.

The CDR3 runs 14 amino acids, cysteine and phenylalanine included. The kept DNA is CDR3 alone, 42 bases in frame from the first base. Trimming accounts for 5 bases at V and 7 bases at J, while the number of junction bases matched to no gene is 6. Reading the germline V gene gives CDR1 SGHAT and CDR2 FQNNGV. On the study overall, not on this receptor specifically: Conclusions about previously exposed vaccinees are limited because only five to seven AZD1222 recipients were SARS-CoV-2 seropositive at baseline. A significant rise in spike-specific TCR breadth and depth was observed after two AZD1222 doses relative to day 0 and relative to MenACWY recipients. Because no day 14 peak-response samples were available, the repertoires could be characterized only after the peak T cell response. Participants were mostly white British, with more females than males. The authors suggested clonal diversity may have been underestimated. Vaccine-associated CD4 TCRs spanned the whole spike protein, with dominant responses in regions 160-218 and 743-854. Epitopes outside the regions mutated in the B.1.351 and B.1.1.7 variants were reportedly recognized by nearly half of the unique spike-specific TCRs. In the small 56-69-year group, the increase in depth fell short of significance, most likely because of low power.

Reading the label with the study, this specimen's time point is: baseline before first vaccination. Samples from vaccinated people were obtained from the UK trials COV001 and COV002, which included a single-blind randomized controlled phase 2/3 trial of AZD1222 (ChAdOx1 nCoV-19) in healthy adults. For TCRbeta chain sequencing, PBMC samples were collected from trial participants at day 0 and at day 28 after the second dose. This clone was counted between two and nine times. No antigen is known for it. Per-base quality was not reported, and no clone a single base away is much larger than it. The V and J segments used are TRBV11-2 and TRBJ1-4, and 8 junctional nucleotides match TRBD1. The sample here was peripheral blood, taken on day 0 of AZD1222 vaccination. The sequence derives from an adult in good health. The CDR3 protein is CASSPNRGFEKLFF. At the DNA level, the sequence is TGTGCCAGCAGCCCGAACAGGGGGTTTGAAAAACTGTTTTTT.